Following are 12 T cell receptor beta chains from one sample sequenced in a study of shared clonotypes between healthy human individuals. Produced via immunoSEQ multiplex PCR; TCRdb's table is partial and in-frame only. The profile shows about 1.1 million clones, 70% to 85% of them singletons. Sequenced sample: memory CD4+ T cells from PBMCs. Subset specified: CD45RA-negative fraction. The receptors originated from a man between 18 and 35 years old in good health. Some clones in this sample may be carry-over from other donors' samples.

The V and J genes are TRBV5-6 and TRBJ1-3; no reliable D call. CDR1 and CDR2 from the germline V gene are SGHDT and YYEEEE. This CDR3 contains 13 residues. V lost 0 bases to trimming and J lost 8 bases, with 9 bases between them. The CDR3 sequence: CASSLGTRDTIYF. CDR3 in DNA: TGTGCCAGCAGCTTGGGTACGCGGGACACCATATATTTT.

The genes are TRBV19 and TRBJ2-3; perhaps TRBD2 as D (5 bases). In germline, CDR1 is LNHDA, CDR2 SQIVND (reference sequence). This CDR3 is built from 14 residues. V lost 6 bases to trimming and J lost 1 base, with 11 bases between them. Here the CDR3 reads CASRRGQGTDTQYF. The CDR3 nucleotides read TGTGCCAGTAGAAGAGGGCAGGGCACAGATACGCAGTATTTT.

The DNA of the CDR3 is TGCGCCAGCAGCGTCCGGGACCCGCAATCCTACGAGCAGTACTTC. Translating it yields CASSVRDPQSYEQYF. The rearrangement links TRBV5-1 to TRBJ2-7, with D perhaps given as TRBD1 or TRBD2 (5 bases each). The V gene's germline CDR1 is SGHRS and CDR2 YFSETQ. V lost 4 bases, J lost 1 base, and 15 bases lay in between. The CDR3 is 15 residues long.

The CDR3 coding sequence is TGTGCCAGCAGCCGAGGACTCATAAATCAGCCCCAGCATTTT. This codes for CASSRGLINQPQHF. The V and J genes are TRBV28 and TRBJ1-5; D is undetermined. Trimming removed 6 bases from V and 4 bases from J, with 13 bases in between. Looked up from germline, CDR1 is MDHEN and CDR2 is SYDVKM. The length of the CDR3 is 14 residues.

This chain links TRBV18 with TRBJ1-5; the D is unclear. With 5 bases removed from V and 0 bases from J, the gap between germline ends came to 8 bases. This CDR3 is built from 14 residues. From germline, CDR1 is KGHSH and CDR2 LQKENI. The CDR3 DNA sequence: TGTGCCAGCTCAGAAAGCCTTAGCAATCAGCCCCAGCATTTT. Translated, it gives CASSESLSNQPQHF. Variable domain in full (rest from reference TRBV18 and TRBJ1-5): NAGVMQNPRHLVRRRGQEARLRCSPMKGHSHVYWYRQLPEEGLKFMVYLQKENIIDESGMPKERFSAEFPKEGPSILRIQQVVRGDSAAYFCASSESLSNQPQHFGDGTRLSIL.

The chain links TRBV21-1 to TRBJ1-1; the table's D call, TRBD1, was not checked against the DNA. TRBV21-1 is designated a pseudogene. CDR3 length: 15 residues. The CDR3 DNA reads as TGTGCCAGCAGCAATCGGGCAGGGGTGGACACTGAAGCTTTCTTT. Encoded protein: CASSNRAGVDTEAFF.

V usage is TRBV10-2 and J usage is TRBJ2-7, with D maybe TRBD2 (5 bases). CDR3 size: 16 residues. Per germline, CDR1 WSHSY and CDR2 SAAADI. The germline V and J ends were trimmed by 6 bases and 3 bases, with 21 bases remaining between them. The CDR3 loop is CASRNRIGPGNYEQYF. The CDR3 DNA reads TGCGCCAGCAGGAATCGAATCGGCCCCGGGAACTACGAGCAGTACTTC.

The V gene is TRBV4-1, the J gene TRBJ2-5; 7 nucleotides align to TRBD2. Germline-derived CDR1 and CDR2 are MGHRA and YSYEKL. V was pared by 2 bases and J by 2 bases, with 2 bases of the junction left unmatched. The CDR3 extends over 14 amino acids. This CDR3 reads CASSQSGAQETQYF. DNA for the CDR3: TGCGCCAGCAGCCAAAGCGGGGCTCAAGAGACCCAGTACTTC.

The chain uses TRBV9 and TRBJ2-7; 8 nucleotides line up with TRBD2. Germline assignment: CDR1 SGDLS and CDR2 YYNGEE. With V trimmed by 0 bases and J by 3 bases, 17 bases remained unmatched. The CDR3 runs to 19 residues. CDR3 amino acids: CASSVGPTGLAGPYYEQYF. The CDR3 region has the DNA TGTGCCAGCAGCGTAGGACCTACGGGTCTAGCGGGCCCCTACTACGAGCAGTACTTC. Full variable domain (remainder filled in from reference TRBV9 and TRBJ2-7): DSGVTQTPKHLITATGQRVTLRCSPRSGDLSVYWYQQSLDQGLQFLIQYYNGEERAKGNILERFSAQQFPDLHSELNLSSLELGDSALYFCASSVGPTGLAGPYYEQYFGPGTRLTVT.

DNA of the CDR3: TGCGCCAGCAGCCAAGATTCCCTTAGGAGCTCCTACAATGAGCAGTTCTTC. Encoded protein: CASSQDSLRSSYNEQFF. V is TRBV4-3 and J is TRBJ2-1; no definite D call. Germline V CDR1 and CDR2: LGHNA, YSLEER. There are 17 residues in the CDR3. With 0 bases removed from V and 0 bases from J, the gap between germline ends came to 12 bases.

The chain couples TRBV18 to TRBJ2-7, with D possibly TRBD2 on 5 matching bases. Per germline, CDR1 KGHSH and CDR2 LQKENI. The V end lost 4 bases, the J end lost 2 bases, and 18 bases lay between the germline ends. The CDR3 is 16 amino acids. The CDR3 sequence: CASSQMAGGATYEQYF. CDR3 in DNA: TGTGCCAGCTCACAGATGGCGGGCGGCGCCACCTACGAGCAGTACTTC.

The chain is built from TRBV6-6 and TRBJ1-5; 8 bases line up with TRBD1. From germline, CDR1 is MNHNY and CDR2 SVGAGI (reference sequence). The CDR3 runs to 13 residues. Germline trimming cut 6 bases from V and 3 bases from J; bases unmatched to any gene: 1. CDR3: CASRDRVNQPQHF. The CDR3, as DNA: TGTGCCAGCAGGGACAGGGTCAATCAGCCCCAGCATTTT.